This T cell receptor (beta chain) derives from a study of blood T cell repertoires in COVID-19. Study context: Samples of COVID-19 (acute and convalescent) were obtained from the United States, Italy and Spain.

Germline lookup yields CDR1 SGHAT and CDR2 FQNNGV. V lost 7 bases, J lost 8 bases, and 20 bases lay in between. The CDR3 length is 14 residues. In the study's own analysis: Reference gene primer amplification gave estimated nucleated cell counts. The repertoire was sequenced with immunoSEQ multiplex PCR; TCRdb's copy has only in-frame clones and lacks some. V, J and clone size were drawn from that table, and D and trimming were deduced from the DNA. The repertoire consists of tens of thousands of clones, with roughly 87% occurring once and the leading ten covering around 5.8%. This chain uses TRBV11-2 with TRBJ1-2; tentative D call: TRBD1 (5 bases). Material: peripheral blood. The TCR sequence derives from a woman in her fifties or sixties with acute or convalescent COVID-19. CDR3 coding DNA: TGTGCCAGCACCCGAGGTTTTGGGGCCGAAGGCTACACCTTC. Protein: CASTRGFGAEGYTF.